These 21 T cell receptor beta chains came from one sample sequenced in a study of OX40 agonist ivuxolimab in advanced cancers. Profiling relied on immunoSEQ multiplex PCR, and the TCRdb table lists in-frame clones only, not all of them. The sample lists about 9,500 clones, over 65% occurring once. Source: CD4+ or CD8+ T cells sorted from blood, taken in a trial of the OX40 agonist ivuxolimab. The receptor source for this set is an adult with an advanced solid tumor such as melanoma, head and neck, liver or kidney cancer.

V and J are TRBV5-4 and TRBJ1-2, with D possibly TRBD1 on 5 matching bases. Germline assignment: CDR1 SGHNT and CDR2 YYREEE (reference sequence). CDR3 length: 16 amino acids. The germline V and J ends were trimmed by 3 bases and 4 bases, with 19 bases remaining between them. DNA of the CDR3: TGTGCCAGCAGCTCCCCTGTGGGGGTTTCGGCCTATGGCTACACCTTC. It specifies CASSSPVGVSAYGYTF.

The rearrangement uses TRBV7-8 and TRBJ1-1; the match to TRBD1 covers 9 bases. The germline gives CDR1 SGHVS, CDR2 FQNEAQ. J was trimmed by 3 bases and V by 2 bases; bases with no gene match: 7. The CDR3 spans 16 residues. The CDR3 is CASSLWVDRGDTEAFF. In DNA form, the CDR3 reads TGTGCCAGCAGCTTATGGGTAGACAGGGGGGACACTGAAGCTTTCTTT.

This clone is large within its sample. The chain couples TRBV30 to TRBJ1-5; perhaps TRBD1 as D (6 bases). This CDR3 spans 16 amino acids. The germline CDR1 and CDR2 sequences are GTSNPN and SVGIG (reference sequence). The V end lost 2 bases, the J end lost 5 bases, and 19 bases lay between the germline ends. This CDR3 reads CAWSKGGGITYQPQHF. Here the CDR3 DNA reads TGTGCCTGGAGTAAGGGCGGGGGCATAACGTATCAGCCCCAGCATTTT. Combining the CDR3 with reference TRBV30 and TRBJ1-5 gives the whole variable domain SQTIHQWPATLVQPVGSPLSLECTVEGTSNPNLYWYRQAAGRGLQLLFYSVGIGQISSEVPQNLSASRPQDRQFILSSKKLLLSDSGFYLCAWSKGGGITYQPQHFGDGTRLSIL.

This rearrangement joins TRBV2 to TRBJ2-1; TRBD2 matches at 9 bases. The trim removed 4 bases at V and 7 bases at J, leaving 8 bases unmatched. From germline, CDR1 is SNHLY and CDR2 FYNNEI. The CDR3 is 15 residues long. The CDR3 sequence is CASSVGGGGFNEQFF. CDR3 nucleotides: TGTGCCAGCAGTGTGGGCGGGGGGGGATTTAATGAGCAGTTCTTC. The full variable domain, in which reference TRBV2 and TRBJ2-1 provide the parts outside the CDR3, is EPEVTQTPSHQVTQMGQEVILRCVPISNHLYFYWYRQILGQKVEFLVSFYNNEISEKSEIFDDQFSVERPDGSNFTLKIRSTKLEDSAMYFCASSVGGGGFNEQFFGPGTRLTVL.

This clone was counted a single time. This chain uses TRBV19 with TRBJ2-3; D ambiguous. The CDR3 covers 12 residues. From germline, CDR1 is LNHDA and CDR2 SQIVND (reference sequence). The V and J ends lost 4 bases and 4 bases respectively, with 6 bases between them. The chain's CDR3 is CASSNLPDTQYF. In nucleotides, the CDR3 is TGTGCCAGTAGTAATTTGCCAGATACGCAGTATTTT. Combining the CDR3 with reference TRBV19 and TRBJ2-3 gives the whole variable domain DGGITQSPKYLFRKEGQNVTLSCEQNLNHDAMYWYRQDPGQGLRLIYYSQIVNDFQKGDIAEGYSVSREKKESFPLTVTSAQKNPTAFYLCASSNLPDTQYFGPGTRLTVL.

The chain uses TRBV4-3 and TRBJ2-7; D perhaps matches TRBD1 (6 bases). The CDR3 length is 15 residues. V was clipped by 0 bases and J by 3 bases, with 12 bases between them. Germline V gene lookup returns CDR1 LGHNA and CDR2 YSLEER. The CDR3: CASSQERGINYEQYF. DNA of the CDR3: TGCGCCAGCAGCCAAGAGAGGGGGATTAACTACGAGCAGTACTTC.

The rearrangement links TRBV7-9 to TRBJ2-3; D might be TRBD2 (6 bases). Germline assignment: CDR1 SEHNR and CDR2 FQNEAQ (reference sequence). Between the trimmed V and J ends, which lost 3 bases and 0 bases, there was a span of 13 bases. The CDR3 has 16 amino acids. The CDR3 DNA follows: TGTGCCAGCAGCTTCCCCCGGGACTCAAGCACAGATACGCAGTATTTT. This codes for CASSFPRDSSTDTQYF.

The chain couples TRBV5-1 to TRBJ1-1, with a weak D call TRBD1 (5 bases). V was clipped by 6 bases and J by 5 bases, with 20 bases between them. The CDR3 has 15 residues. The germline V gene encodes CDR1 SGHRS and CDR2 YFSETQ. The CDR3 spells CASNLLFGGATEAFF. The CDR3 coding sequence is TGCGCCAGCAATCTATTATTTGGAGGGGCTACTGAAGCTTTCTTT. Drawing the rest from reference TRBV5-1 and TRBJ1-1, the complete variable domain is KAGVTQTPRYLIKTRGQQVTLSCSPISGHRSVSWYQQTPGQGLQFLFEYFSETQRNKGNFPGRFSGRQFSNSRSEMNVSTLELGDSALYLCASNLLFGGATEAFFGQGTRLTVV.

This clone was seen more than once but under ten times. This rearrangement joins TRBV5-6 to TRBJ2-2, with TRBD2 identical over 8 bases. There are 15 residues in the CDR3. The germline CDR1 and CDR2 sequences are SGHDT and YYEEEE. V lost 0 bases and J lost 4; bases outside the gene matches: 2. CDR3 residues: CASSLGLAGTGELFF. Here the CDR3 DNA reads TGTGCCAGCAGCTTGGGGCTAGCGGGCACCGGGGAGCTGTTTTTT.

The rearrangement uses TRBV9 and TRBJ2-5, with D unresolved. V gave up 3 bases and J gave up 2 bases, with 11 bases separating them. In germline, CDR1 is SGDLS, CDR2 YYNGEE. The length of the CDR3 is 14 residues. CDR3 sequence (DNA): TGTGCCAGCAGCGGAGCGCTGGGTCAAGAGACCCAGTACTTC. This translates into CASSGALGQETQYF.

The J gene is TRBJ1-5, the V gene TRBV7-8, with 8 bases lining up with TRBD1. The germline gives CDR1 SGHVS, CDR2 FQNEAQ. The CDR3 is 14 amino acids. With V trimmed by 4 bases and J by 7 bases, 6 bases remained unmatched. CDR3 bases: TGTGCCAGCAGCTCCGGACAGGGAATGCAGCCCCAGCATTTT. Amino acid sequence: CASSSGQGMQPQHF.

The rearrangement joins TRBV7-9 to TRBJ2-1; no firm D call. The V and J ends lost 2 bases and 5 bases respectively, with 13 bases between them. The germline V gene has CDR1 SEHNR and CDR2 FQNEAQ (reference sequence). The length of the CDR3 is 15 residues. The DNA of the CDR3 is TGTGCCAGCAGCTTATCCGAATCGGGTAACAATGAGCAGTTCTTC. It encodes CASSLSESGNNEQFF.

This clone was recorded a few times. The V and J genes are TRBV10-3 and TRBJ1-1, with 11 bases fitting TRBD1. The CDR3 sequence is 13 residues long. Germline lookup yields CDR1 ENHRY and CDR2 SYGVKD. V lost 6 bases and J lost 3; bases outside the gene matches: 0. The CDR3 sequence is CAIRGQGDTEAFF. The DNA of the CDR3 is TGTGCCATCAGGGGACAGGGGGACACTGAAGCTTTCTTT.

The chain has TRBV5-1 and TRBJ2-5; 8 bases match TRBD1. Germline V lookup: CDR1 SGHRS, CDR2 YFSETQ. Trimming at V came to 3 bases and at J to 2 bases, leaving 3 bases not matched to a gene. This CDR3 has 14 residues. The CDR3 region is CASSWTGLQETQYF. CDR3 DNA: TGCGCCAGCAGCTGGACAGGGCTTCAAGAGACCCAGTACTTC.

V usage is TRBV29-1 and J usage is TRBJ2-7; D possibly corresponds to TRBD2 (6 bases). The germline gives CDR1 SQVTM, CDR2 ANQGSEA. The CDR3 spans 13 residues. Trimming cost V 0 bases and J 6 bases, with 12 bases left between them. This CDR3 reads CSVEEASVGEQYF. In nucleotides, the CDR3 is TGCAGCGTTGAAGAGGCTAGCGTAGGCGAGCAGTACTTC.

This clone was seen a single time. The chain links TRBV4-3 to TRBJ1-4, with a tentative D call TRBD1 (6 bases). Looked up from germline, CDR1 is LGHNA and CDR2 is YSLEER. Trimming removed 3 bases at V and 7 bases at J, with 18 bases between. The CDR3 extends over 16 amino acids. The chain's CDR3 is CASSHRAGQESEKLFF. CDR3 DNA: TGCGCCAGCAGCCACAGGGCGGGACAAGAAAGTGAAAAACTGTTTTTT.

The chain recombines TRBV29-1 with TRBJ2-5, with D perhaps matching TRBD1 (5 bases). V was clipped by 5 bases and J by 4 bases, with 14 bases between them. Looked up from germline, CDR1 is SQVTM and CDR2 is ANQGSEA. The CDR3 sequence is 13 residues long. CDR3 region: CSVLGGALETQYF. CDR3 nucleotides: TGCAGCGTTCTCGGTGGGGCGTTAGAGACCCAGTACTTC.

The chain recombines TRBV29-1 with TRBJ1-2; 10 positions agree with TRBD1. The germline V gene has CDR1 SQVTM and CDR2 ANQGSEA. The CDR3 is 12 amino acids. The junction had 4 bases not matched to a gene; V was cut back by 4 bases and J by 8 bases. For the CDR3, the DNA is TGCAGCGTTGGACAGGGGGCGGGAGGCTACACCTTC. It codes for CSVGQGAGGYTF.

The V call is TRBV18, the J call TRBJ1-3, with D unclear. CDR3 length: 12 amino acids. V lost 3 bases and J 4 bases, leaving 4 bases between the germline ends. Looked up from germline, CDR1 is KGHSH and CDR2 is LQKENI. The CDR3, as DNA: TGTGCCAGCTCACCCCAAGGAAACACCATATATTTT. It encodes CASSPQGNTIYF.

V is TRBV4-3 and J is TRBJ1-1; a possible D gene is TRBD1 (5 bases). Germline V gene sequence: CDR1 LGHNA, CDR2 YSLEER. V shed 0 bases and J shed 6 bases, with 8 bases lying between them. This CDR3 contains 13 residues. The DNA for the CDR3 is TGCGCCAGCAGCCAAGACCGGGGGGCTGAAGCTTTCTTT. Its translation: CASSQDRGAEAFF.

This clone was detected a few times. The rearrangement joins TRBV29-1 to TRBJ2-1; D gene unclear. Germline V gene data show CDR1 as SQVTM and CDR2 as ANQGSEA. The CDR3 runs 13 residues. V lost 6 bases, J lost 8 bases, and 17 bases lay in between. As DNA, the CDR3 is TGCAGCGTACCCCTAGGGCTTATCCATGAGCAGTTCTTC. Encoded protein: CSVPLGLIHEQFF.